The 16 T cell receptor beta chains below all came from one sample that was sequenced in a study of vaccination effects on CD4 cells after COVID-19. Having been cultured for roughly 10 days, the cells underwent CD4+ T cell isolation. This table comes from immunoSEQ multiplex PCR, and its TCRdb copy is limited to in-frame clones, with some not included. The sample contains tens of thousands of clones, roughly 74% of which appear only once. No antigen is known for these receptors. The input for sequencing was CD4+ T cells from PBMCs cultured without peptide, taken before COVID-19 vaccination. The source of these receptors is a human donor who received a COVID-19 vaccine.

The count of this clone is one. This chain uses TRBV1 with TRBJ1-1; the table's D gene call, TRBD1, was not cross checked with the DNA. TRBV1 is reported as a pseudogene. This CDR3 region has 13 residues. CDR3 sequence reads: CTRGDRQNTEAFF. CDR3 nucleotides: TGCACGAGGGGGGACAGGCAGAACACTGAAGCTTTCTTT.

In DNA form, the CDR3 reads TGTGCCAGCAGCACCCGGACAGGGAATAGACTGACTAATGAAAAACTGTTTTTT. It codes for CASSTRTGNRLTNEKLFF. The chain carries TRBV3-1 (or the pseudogene TRBV3-2) and TRBJ1-4, with TRBD1 identical over 8 bases. With V trimmed by 5 bases and J by 2 bases, 13 bases remained unmatched. Germline V gene lookup returns CDR1 LGHDT and CDR2 YNNKEL (reference sequence). The CDR3 extends over 18 amino acids.

The rearrangement links TRBV19 to TRBJ2-2; 10 nucleotides match TRBD1. Trimming cost V 7 bases and J 4 bases; bases outside gene matches: 6. Looked up from germline, CDR1 is LNHDA and CDR2 is SQIVND (reference sequence). CDR3 length equals 15 residues. CDR3 region: CASTTGTGVTGELFF. In DNA form, the CDR3 reads TGTGCCAGTACCACCGGGACAGGGGTCACCGGGGAGCTGTTTTTT.

The chain has TRBV7-9 and TRBJ1-4; perhaps TRBD1 as D (6 bases). The length of the CDR3 is 15 residues. V was cut by 3 bases and J by 6 bases, with 14 bases left in between. Per germline, CDR1 SEHNR and CDR2 FQNEAQ (reference sequence). CDR3 residues: CASSFMLGTYEKLFF. DNA for the CDR3: TGTGCCAGCAGCTTTATGTTGGGGACATATGAAAAACTGTTTTTT.

In its sample, this clone was seen a few times. The chain is built from TRBV28 and TRBJ1-5, with D possibly TRBD1 on 5 matching bases. In germline, CDR1 is MDHEN, CDR2 SYDVKM. Deletions cut 3 bases from V and 7 bases from J, with 10 bases between. This CDR3 spans 13 amino acids. CDR3 in amino acids: CASSLEGQQPQHF. CDR3 nucleotides: TGTGCCAGCAGTTTGGAGGGGCAGCAGCCCCAGCATTTT.

This rearrangement joins TRBV30 to TRBJ1-4; D call uncertain. Trimming shortened V by 2 bases and J by 5 bases, and 12 bases separated the two germline ends. Germline CDR1 reads GTSNPN; CDR2 reads SVGIG (reference sequence). The CDR3 consists of 14 residues. CDR3 nucleotides: TGTGCCTGGAGTTGGCTACAGCAAAATGAAAAACTGTTTTTT. This translates into CAWSWLQQNEKLFF.

V is TRBV18 and J is TRBJ2-1; D call uncertain. V was clipped by 2 bases and J by 9 bases, with 11 bases between them. CDR3 size: 13 residues. Germline V gene sequence: CDR1 KGHSH, CDR2 LQKENI. The CDR3 loop reads CASSPASVGEQFF. The CDR3 DNA sequence: TGTGCCAGCTCACCAGCCAGCGTCGGTGAGCAGTTCTTC.

V and J are TRBV7-9 and TRBJ1-2; no clear D. This CDR3 has 13 amino acids. The V end lost 3 bases, the J end lost 2 bases, and 7 bases lay between the germline ends. Germline lookup yields CDR1 SEHNR and CDR2 FQNEAQ (reference sequence). The CDR3 reads CASSFAQNYGYTF. In nucleotides, the CDR3 is TGTGCCAGCAGCTTTGCACAGAACTATGGCTACACCTTC.

This clone has just a few counts. The V call is TRBV4-1, the J call TRBJ1-1, with 9 positions matching TRBD1. Per germline, CDR1 MGHRA and CDR2 YSYEKL. The CDR3 is made up of 15 amino acids. Germline trimming cut 1 base from V and 3 bases from J; bases unmatched to any gene: 3. CDR3 amino acids: CASSQVDRGDTEAFF. The CDR3 bases are TGCGCCAGCAGCCAAGTGGACAGGGGAGACACTGAAGCTTTCTTT.

This clone has a handful of counts. The V gene is TRBV28, the J gene TRBJ2-1; 7 nucleotides agree with TRBD2. Trimming removed 2 bases from V and 6 bases from J; junction bases left unmatched: 4. The CDR3 extends over 14 amino acids. Germline V gene data show CDR1 as MDHEN and CDR2 as SYDVKM. Written as DNA, the CDR3 is TGTGCCAGCAGTTTAGGGCCTAGCGGCAATGAGCAGTTCTTC. This codes for CASSLGPSGNEQFF.

In DNA form, the CDR3 reads TGTGCCAGCAGTTTACCGACAGGGCAGGGTGAAAAACTGTTTTTT. Protein sequence: CASSLPTGQGEKLFF. The V gene is TRBV28, the J gene TRBJ1-4, with 7 bases fitting TRBD1. Germline trimming cut 2 bases from V and 7 bases from J; bases unmatched to any gene: 7. The CDR3 is made up of 15 amino acids. Germline V gives CDR1 MDHEN, CDR2 SYDVKM. The whole variable domain, remainder taken from reference TRBV28 and TRBJ1-4, is DVKVTQSSRYLVKRTGEKVFLECVQDMDHENMFWYRQDPGLGLRLIYFSYDVKMKEKGDIPEGYSVSREKKERFSLILESASTNQTSMYLCASSLPTGQGEKLFFGSGTQLSVL.

The table lists this clone with a count of one. This chain links TRBV23-1 with TRBJ1-2, with D maybe TRBD1 (6 bases). TRBV23-1 is labeled an ORF, and its function is uncertain. V dropped 0 bases and J dropped 5 bases, with 13 bases sitting between them. The CDR3 consists of 15 residues. The CDR3 bases are TGCGCCAGCAGTCAATCGGGGGGGGGCTTGTATGGCTACACCTTC. It yields the protein CASSQSGGGLYGYTF.

The gene calls are TRBV3-1 (or the pseudogene TRBV3-2) and TRBJ1-1; the D is unclear. Germline loops: CDR1 LGHDT, CDR2 YNNKEL (reference sequence). V was clipped by 0 bases and J by 5 bases, with 13 bases between them. The CDR3 covers 15 residues. This chain's CDR3 is CASSQDRVRRTEAFF. In DNA form, the CDR3 reads TGTGCCAGCAGCCAAGATAGGGTTCGGAGGACTGAAGCTTTCTTT.

This clone was recorded once. The genes are TRBV20-1 and TRBJ2-1; TRBD2 matches 7 bases. Looked up from germline, CDR1 is DFQATT and CDR2 is SNEGSKA (reference sequence). The CDR3 has 11 residues. V lost 7 bases and J lost 14; bases outside the gene matches: 11. CDR3 amino acids: CSGRWGTMEFF. CDR3 DNA: TGCAGTGGGCGATGGGGGACTATGGAGTTCTTC.

V gene TRBV7-9 combines with J gene TRBJ1-2, with D tentatively TRBD1 (5 bases). The CDR3 contains 13 residues. V lost 5 bases to trimming and J lost 3 bases, with 10 bases between them. Germline V CDR1 and CDR2: SEHNR, FQNEAQ (reference sequence). The CDR3 sequence is CASSPLTDYGYTF. CDR3 coding DNA: TGTGCCAGCAGCCCCCTGACAGACTATGGCTACACCTTC.

This chain links TRBV7-3 with TRBJ2-5; D is possibly TRBD1 or TRBD2 (5 bases each). Deletions cut 3 bases from V and 5 bases from J, with 13 bases between. CDR3 length equals 14 residues. CDR1 SGHTA and CDR2 FQGTGA come from the germline V gene. CDR3 sequence (DNA): TGTGCCAGCAGCTTCCGGAGCGAGGGGGAGACCCAGTACTTC. This codes for CASSFRSEGETQYF. Full variable domain (rest looked up from reference TRBV7-3 and TRBJ2-5): GAGVSQTPSNKVTEKGKYVELRCDPISGHTALYWYRQSLGQGPEFLIYFQGTGAADDSGLPNDRFFAVRPEGSVSTLKIQRTERGDSAVYLCASSFRSEGETQYFGPGTRLLVL.